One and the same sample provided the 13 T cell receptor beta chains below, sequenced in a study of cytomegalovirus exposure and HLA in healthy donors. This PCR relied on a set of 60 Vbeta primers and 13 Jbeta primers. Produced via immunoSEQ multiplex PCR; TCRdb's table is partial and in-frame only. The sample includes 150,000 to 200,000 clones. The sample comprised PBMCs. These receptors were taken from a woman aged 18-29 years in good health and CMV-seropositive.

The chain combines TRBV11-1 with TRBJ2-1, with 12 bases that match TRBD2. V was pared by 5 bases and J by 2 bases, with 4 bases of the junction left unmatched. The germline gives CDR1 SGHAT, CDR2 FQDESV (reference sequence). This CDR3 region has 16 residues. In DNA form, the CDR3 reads TGTGCCAGCAGCGGCAGGACTAGCGGGACCTACAATGAGCAGTTCTTC. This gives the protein CASSGRTSGTYNEQFF.

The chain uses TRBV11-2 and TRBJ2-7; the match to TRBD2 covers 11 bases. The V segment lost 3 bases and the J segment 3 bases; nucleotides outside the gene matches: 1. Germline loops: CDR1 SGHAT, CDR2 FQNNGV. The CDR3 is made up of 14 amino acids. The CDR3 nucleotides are TGTGCCAGCAGCTTGACTAGCGGGATCTACGAGCAGTACTTC. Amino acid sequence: CASSLTSGIYEQYF.

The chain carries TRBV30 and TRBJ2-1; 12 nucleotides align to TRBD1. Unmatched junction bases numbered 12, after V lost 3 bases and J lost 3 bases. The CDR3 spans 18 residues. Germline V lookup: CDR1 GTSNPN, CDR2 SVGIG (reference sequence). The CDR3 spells CAWRKNVRDRGLYNEQFF. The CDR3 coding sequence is TGTGCCTGGAGAAAAAACGTCCGGGACAGGGGGCTCTACAATGAGCAGTTCTTC.

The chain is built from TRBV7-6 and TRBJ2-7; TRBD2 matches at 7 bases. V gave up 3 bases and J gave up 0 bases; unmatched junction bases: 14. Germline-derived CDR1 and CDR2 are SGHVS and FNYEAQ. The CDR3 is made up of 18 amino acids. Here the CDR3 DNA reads TGTGCCAGCAGCTTTTCCCCAAGTACTAGCGTTTACTCCTACGAGCAGTACTTC. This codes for CASSFSPSTSVYSYEQYF.

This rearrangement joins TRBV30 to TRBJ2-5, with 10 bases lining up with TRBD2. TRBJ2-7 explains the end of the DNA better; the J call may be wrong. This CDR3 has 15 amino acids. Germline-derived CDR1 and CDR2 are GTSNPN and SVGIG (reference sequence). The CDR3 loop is CAWGSGGGISYEQYF. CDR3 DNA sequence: TGTGCCTGGGGAAGCGGGGGGGGCATATCCTACGAGCAGTACTTC.

The CDR3 spells CASSLGPNSRQETQYF. CDR3 DNA: TGTGCCAGCAGCTTGGGCCCTAACTCGCGGCAAGAGACCCAGTACTTC. This sequence joins TRBV5-4 and TRBJ2-5; D gene uncertain. CDR1 SGHNT and CDR2 YYREEE come from the germline V gene (reference sequence). V was pared by 0 bases and J by 2 bases, with 14 bases between. This CDR3 contains 16 residues.

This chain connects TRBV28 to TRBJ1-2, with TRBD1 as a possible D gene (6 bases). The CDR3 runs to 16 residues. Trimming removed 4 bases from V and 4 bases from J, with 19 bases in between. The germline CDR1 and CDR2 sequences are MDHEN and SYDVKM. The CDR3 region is CASSSPVGARGYGYTF. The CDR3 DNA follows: TGTGCCAGCAGTTCCCCTGTGGGGGCGCGAGGCTATGGCTACACCTTC.

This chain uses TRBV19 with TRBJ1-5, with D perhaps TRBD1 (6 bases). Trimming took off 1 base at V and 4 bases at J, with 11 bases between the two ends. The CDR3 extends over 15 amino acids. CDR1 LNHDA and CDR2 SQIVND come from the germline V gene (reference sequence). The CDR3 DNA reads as TGTGCCAGTAGTATAGGAAGCGGGACAAATCAGCCCCAGCATTTT. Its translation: CASSIGSGTNQPQHF.

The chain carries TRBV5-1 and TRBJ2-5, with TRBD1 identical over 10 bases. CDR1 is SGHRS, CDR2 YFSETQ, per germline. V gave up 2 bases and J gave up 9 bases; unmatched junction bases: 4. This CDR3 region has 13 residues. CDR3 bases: TGCGCCAGCAGCTTAGGACAGGGGGAGGCCCAGTACTTC. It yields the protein CASSLGQGEAQYF.

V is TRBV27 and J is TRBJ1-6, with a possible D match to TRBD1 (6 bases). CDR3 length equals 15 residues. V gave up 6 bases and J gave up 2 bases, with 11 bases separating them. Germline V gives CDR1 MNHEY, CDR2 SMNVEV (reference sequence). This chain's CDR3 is CASRLQGAYNSPLHF. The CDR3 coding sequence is TGTGCCAGCAGGCTACAGGGAGCCTATAATTCACCCCTCCACTTT.

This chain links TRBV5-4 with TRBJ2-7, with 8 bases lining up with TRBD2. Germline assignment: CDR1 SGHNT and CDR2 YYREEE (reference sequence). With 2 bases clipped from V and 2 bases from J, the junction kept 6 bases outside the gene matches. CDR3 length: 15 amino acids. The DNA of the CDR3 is TGTGCCAGCAGCTTTGGCGGGAGGCCCCCCTACGAGCAGTACTTC. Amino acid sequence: CASSFGGRPPYEQYF.

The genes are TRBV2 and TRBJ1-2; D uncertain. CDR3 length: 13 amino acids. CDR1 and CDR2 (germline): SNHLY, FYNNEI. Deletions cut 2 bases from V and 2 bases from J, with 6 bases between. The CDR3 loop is CASSEQENYGYTF. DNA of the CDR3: TGTGCCAGCAGTGAACAGGAAAACTATGGCTACACCTTC.

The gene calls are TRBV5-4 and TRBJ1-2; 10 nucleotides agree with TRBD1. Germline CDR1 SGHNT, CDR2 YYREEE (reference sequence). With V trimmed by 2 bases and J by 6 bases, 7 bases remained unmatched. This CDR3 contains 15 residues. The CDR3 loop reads CASSFRDRGLNGYTF. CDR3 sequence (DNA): TGTGCCAGCAGCTTCCGGGACAGGGGATTAAATGGCTACACCTTC.